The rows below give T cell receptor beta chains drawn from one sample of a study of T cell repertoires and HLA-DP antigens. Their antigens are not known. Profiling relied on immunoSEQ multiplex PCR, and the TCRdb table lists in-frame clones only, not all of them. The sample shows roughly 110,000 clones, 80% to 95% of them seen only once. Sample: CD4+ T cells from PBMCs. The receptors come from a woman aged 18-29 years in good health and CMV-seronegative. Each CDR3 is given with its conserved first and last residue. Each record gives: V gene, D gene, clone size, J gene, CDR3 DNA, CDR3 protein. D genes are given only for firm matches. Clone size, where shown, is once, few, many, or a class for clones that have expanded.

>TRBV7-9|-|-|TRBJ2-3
TGTGCCAGCAGCCGCACAGATACGCAGTATTTT
CASSRTDTQYF
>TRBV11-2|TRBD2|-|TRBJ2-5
TGTGCCAGCAGCCTCCCTGCGGGGGGGCGCGAGACCCAGTACTTC
CASSLPAGGRETQYF
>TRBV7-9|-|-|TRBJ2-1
TGTGCCGGGGGACCTAAAAGCTCCTACAATGAGCAGTTCTTC
CAGGPKSSYNEQFF
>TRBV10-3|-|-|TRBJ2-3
TGTGCCATCAGGGGACAGAGCGGGTGGGGGACAGATACGCAGTATTTT
CAIRGQSGWGTDTQYF
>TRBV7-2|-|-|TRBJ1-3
TGTGCCAGCAGCCGCGGGGAGGGGGGTGGAAACACCATATATTTT
CASSRGEGGGNTIYF
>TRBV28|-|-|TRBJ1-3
TGTGCCAGCAGGTCTGAACAGACCCGCTCTGGAAACACCATATATTTT
CASRSEQTRSGNTIYF
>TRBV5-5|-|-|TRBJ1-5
TGTGCCAGCAGCTTGGGGGACACCTTTTATAGCAATCAGCCCCAGCATTTT
CASSLGDTFYSNQPQHF
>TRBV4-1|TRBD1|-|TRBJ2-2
TGCGCCAGCAGGGGACAGGGACTCCCTAACGGGGAGCTGTTTTTT
CASRGQGLPNGELFF
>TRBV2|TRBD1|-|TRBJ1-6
TGTGCCAGCAGTAAGAACAGGGGGCAGAATTCACCCCTCCACTTT
CASSKNRGQNSPLHF
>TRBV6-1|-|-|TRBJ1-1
TGTGCCAGCAGTGAAATGGACACTGAAGCTTTCTTT
CASSEMDTEAFF
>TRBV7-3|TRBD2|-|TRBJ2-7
TGTGCCAGCAGCCGCTCAGCGGGAGTAGACGAGCAGTACTTC
CASSRSAGVDEQYF
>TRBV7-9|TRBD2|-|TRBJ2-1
TGTGCCAGCAGCTTAGCCCGACTAGCGGGAGGGGTTGATGAGCAGTTCTTC
CASSLARLAGGVDEQFF
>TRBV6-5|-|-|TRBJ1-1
TGTGCCAGCAGTTACTCCGTGACTGGGAACACTGAAGCTTTCTTT
CASSYSVTGNTEAFF
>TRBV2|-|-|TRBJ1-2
TGTGCCAGCAGTCTACAGGCGTCTAACTATGGCTACACCTTC
CASSLQASNYGYTF
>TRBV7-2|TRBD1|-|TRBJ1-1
TGTGCCAGCAGCTACCAGACAGGGCCGAACACTGAAGCTTTCTTT
CASSYQTGPNTEAFF
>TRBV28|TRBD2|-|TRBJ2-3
TGTGCCAGCAGTTTTCTAGCGGGGGGGCCTCCCACAGATACGCAGTATTTT
CASSFLAGGPPTDTQYF
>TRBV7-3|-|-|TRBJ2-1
TGTGCCAGCAGCTTAGACCGTTACAATGAGCAGTTCTTC
CASSLDRYNEQFF
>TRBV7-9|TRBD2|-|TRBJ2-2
TGTGCCAGCAGCTTAGTTTTGCTAGCGGGATCCTACACCGGGGAGCTGTTTTTT
CASSLVLLAGSYTGELFF
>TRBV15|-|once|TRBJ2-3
TGTGCCACCAGCAGAGCGCAGTGGTCACAGCGCACAGATACGCAGTATTTT
CATSRAQWSQRTDTQYF
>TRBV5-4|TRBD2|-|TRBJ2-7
TGTGCCAGCAGCTGGGCTCCCCCGGTGGGACTAGCAACCTTCGAGCAGTACTTC
CASSWAPPVGLATFEQYF
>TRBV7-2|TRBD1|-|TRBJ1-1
TGTGCCAGCAGCTTGACAGGGGGAAAAACTGAAGCTTTCTTT
CASSLTGGKTEAFF
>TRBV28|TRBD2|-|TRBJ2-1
TGTGCCAGCAGTTTATCGGGCCGGGGGGACTTATACAATGAGCAGTTCTTC
CASSLSGRGDLYNEQFF
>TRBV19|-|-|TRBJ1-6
TGTGCCAGTAGTACGACAGGTCCCAATTCACCCCTCCACTTT
CASSTTGPNSPLHF